A selection of T cell receptor beta chains follows, all from one sample in a study of T cells in localized non-small cell lung cancer. Assay: immunoSEQ multiplex PCR; the TCRdb copy retains only in-frame clones and omits some. The top ten clones hold over 2.5% of a sample with 86,000 or so clones, 84% of them seen once. This specimen was peripheral blood, taken before any cancer treatment. The receptor set was obtained from a man aged 35 to 69 with stage I lung adenocarcinoma. The CDR3 runs from the conserved cysteine through the conserved F or W. D genes are given only for firm matches. Only part of the rows carry a size: once, few, many, or a class if the clone is expanded.

d_gene	v_gene	j_gene	abundance	CDR3aa	CDR3nt
NA	TRBV6-5	TRBJ2-7	NA	CASKRAPYEQYF	TGTGCCAGCAAGAGAGCACCCTACGAGCAGTACTTC
TRBD1	TRBV9	TRBJ1-1	NA	CASSDHRGPITEAFF	TGTGCCAGCAGCGACCACAGGGGGCCGATCACTGAAGCTTTCTTT
NA	TRBV6-5	TRBJ2-1	NA	CASSPFTGLKFF	TGTGCCAGCAGTCCCTTCACAGGGTTAAAGTTCTTC
NA	TRBV7-2	TRBJ1-6	NA	CASSLLTGFNSPLHF	TGTGCCAGCAGCCTCCTAACAGGGTTCAATTCACCCCTCCACTTT
NA	TRBV7-9	TRBJ1-2	NA	CASSVDWRGNYGYTF	TGTGCCAGCAGCGTTGACTGGAGGGGGAATTATGGCTACACCTTC
NA	TRBV7-9	TRBJ1-5	few	CASSGSYSNQPQHF	TGTGCCAGCAGCGGGAGCTATAGCAATCAGCCCCAGCATTTT
NA	TRBV18	TRBJ1-5	NA	CASSPLGYSNQPQHF	TGTGCCAGCTCGCCACTGGGGTATAGCAATCAGCCCCAGCATTTT
TRBD2	TRBV4-2	TRBJ2-1	NA	CASSPAGTSGNKNEQFF	TGTGCCAGCAGCCCAGCCGGGACTAGCGGGAATAAAAATGAGCAGTTCTTC
TRBD2	TRBV10-3	TRBJ2-7	once	CAISEGAGTSPEQYF	TGTGCCATCAGTGAGGGGGCCGGGACTAGTCCCGAGCAGTACTTC
TRBD2	TRBV4-3	TRBJ2-7	NA	CASSQAREGTYEQYF	TGCGCCAGCAGCCAAGCCAGGGAGGGCACCTACGAGCAGTACTTC
TRBD1	TRBV15	TRBJ2-7	NA	CATGTGGIYEQYF	TGTGCCACAGGGACAGGGGGTATCTACGAGCAGTACTTC
TRBD1	TRBV5-4	TRBJ2-7	NA	CASSVQGALSYEQYF	TGTGCCAGCAGCGTTCAGGGGGCCCTCTCCTACGAGCAGTACTTC
TRBD2	TRBV19	TRBJ2-2	NA	CASSIHPSGSNTGELFF	TGTGCCAGTAGTATTCACCCTAGCGGGTCGAACACCGGGGAGCTGTTTTTT
NA	TRBV19	TRBJ1-3	NA	CASSSPRGSTHSGNTIYF	TGTGCCAGTAGCTCACCCAGGGGAAGTACCCACTCTGGAAACACCATATATTTT
NA	TRBV27	TRBJ2-5	NA	CASSLMMSSLETQYF	TGTGCCAGCAGTTTAATGATGAGTAGTCTGGAGACCCAGTACTTC
TRBD2	TRBV7-2	TRBJ2-5	NA	CASSPSGVGGTQYF	TGTGCCAGCAGCCCCAGCGGGGTTGGGGGGACCCAGTACTTC
NA	TRBV5-6	TRBJ1-2	NA	CASSLQPNYGYTF	TGTGCCAGCAGCCTTCAGCCTAACTATGGCTACACCTTC
NA	TRBV7-9	TRBJ2-4	NA	CASSLGGLGNIQYF	TGTGCCAGCAGCTTGGGGGGGCTCGGAAACATTCAGTACTTC
NA	TRBV5-1	TRBJ1-2	NA	CASSLTAGPNYGYTF	TGCGCCAGCAGCTTGACCGCGGGCCCCAACTATGGCTACACCTTC
NA	TRBV19	TRBJ1-3	NA	CASSIGRANSGNTIYF	TGTGCCAGTAGTATCGGTAGGGCAAACTCTGGAAACACCATATATTTT
NA	TRBV29-1	TRBJ1-2	NA	CSPIPCPGYTF	TGCAGCCCTATTCCTTGTCCTGGCTACACCTTC
NA	TRBV7-2	TRBJ1-4	NA	CASSLVSNEKLFF	TGTGCCAGCAGCTTAGTCAGCAATGAAAAACTGTTTTTT
NA	TRBV18	TRBJ2-1	NA	CASSPFEGNEQFF	TGTGCCAGCTCACCGTTCGAGGGCAATGAGCAGTTCTTC
NA	TRBV2	TRBJ1-6	NA	CASSQTDSPLHF	TGTGCCAGCAGCCAGACGGATTCACCCCTCCACTTT
NA	TRBV18	TRBJ1-5	NA	CASSPGGNSNQPQHF	TGTGCCAGCTCACCAGGGGGAAATAGCAATCAGCCCCAGCATTTT
TRBD1	TRBV4-1	TRBJ2-5	NA	CASSQDRTGGWETQYF	TGCGCCAGCAGCCAAGATCGGACAGGGGGTTGGGAGACCCAGTACTTC
TRBD1	TRBV14	TRBJ1-2	NA	CASSHDRGAYGYTF	TGTGCCAGCAGCCACGACAGGGGGGCTTATGGCTACACCTTC
NA	TRBV2	TRBJ1-5	NA	CASKVIRGKNQPQHF	TGTGCCAGCAAGGTGATTAGGGGAAAGAATCAGCCCCAGCATTTT
NA	TRBV7-2	TRBJ1-1	NA	CASSPSLNTEAFF	TGTGCCAGCAGCCCCTCCCTAAACACTGAAGCTTTCTTT
TRBD2	TRBV7-2	TRBJ2-5	NA	CASSLVGLAGAGETQYF	TGTGCCAGCAGCTTAGTAGGGCTAGCGGGAGCGGGTGAGACCCAGTACTTC
NA	TRBV6-6	TRBJ1-1	NA	CASSSTNREGTEAFF	TGTGCCAGCAGTTCCACCAACAGGGAGGGCACTGAAGCTTTCTTT
NA	TRBV5-4	TRBJ1-1	NA	CASSLLGGTEAFF	TGTGCCAGCAGCTTGTTGGGGGGGACTGAAGCTTTCTTT
NA	TRBV19	TRBJ1-5	NA	CASSTTGQMAGAQPQHF	TGTGCCAGTAGTACCACCGGACAGATGGCGGGCGCCCAGCCCCAGCATTTT
NA	TRBV18	TRBJ2-2	few	CASSPPVNTGELFF	TGTGCCAGCTCACCACCGGTCAACACCGGGGAGCTGTTTTTT
NA	TRBV28	TRBJ2-7	few	CASRRPPLYEQYF	TGTGCCAGCAGACGCCCACCCCTCTACGAGCAGTACTTC
TRBD1	TRBV2	TRBJ1-6	NA	CASSKTGLDNSPLHF	TGTGCCAGCAGTAAGACAGGGCTGGATAATTCACCCCTCCACTTT
NA	TRBV6-5	TRBJ2-6	once	CASSYSTGPGANVLTF	TGTGCCAGCAGTTACTCGACAGGTCCTGGGGCCAACGTCCTGACTTTC
TRBD2	TRBV11-3	TRBJ2-5	once	CASSSAGGQETQYF	TGTGCCAGCAGCTCTGCGGGGGGCCAAGAGACCCAGTACTTC
NA	TRBV19	TRBJ1-2	NA	CASSIGGTRANYGYTF	TGTGCCAGTAGTATAGGCGGGACTCGGGCTAACTATGGCTACACCTTC
NA	TRBV30	TRBJ1-1	NA	CAWAGPTGTLAKAFF	TGTGCCTGGGCCGGGCCCACGGGTACACTCGCCAAAGCTTTCTTT